A single sample is the source of the 21 T cell receptor beta chains below, sequenced in a study of blood T cell repertoires in COVID-19. Produced via immunoSEQ multiplex PCR; TCRdb's table is partial and in-frame only. The sample contains around 300,000 clones, 85% of which appear only once. The sequencing sample was made of peripheral blood. All receptors come from a human donor in a cohort sampled during active COVID-19.

J is TRBJ1-1 and V is TRBV29-1, with 7 bases identical to TRBD1. The CDR3 has 10 residues. Germline lookup yields CDR1 SQVTM and CDR2 ANQGSEA. Trimming removed 3 bases from V and 11 bases from J; junction bases left unmatched: 3. As DNA, the CDR3 is TGCAGCGTTGAGACAGGGAACGCTTTCTTT. Encoded protein: CSVETGNAFF. The full variable domain, completed using reference TRBV29-1 and TRBJ1-1, is SAVISQKPSRDICQRGTSLTIQCQVDSQVTMMFWYRQQPGQSLTLIATANQGSEATYESGFVIDKFPISRPNLTFSTLTVSNMSPEDSSIYLCSVETGNAFFGQGTRLTVV.

The gene calls are TRBV10-3 and TRBJ2-7; possibly TRBD1 for D (5 bases). Germline V gene lookup returns CDR1 ENHRY and CDR2 SYGVKD. The length of the CDR3 is 12 residues. Trimming removed 6 bases at V and 4 bases at J, with 10 bases between. CDR3 DNA: TGTGCCATCAGCGAACAGGAGTACGAGCAGTACTTC. As protein: CAISEQEYEQYF.

There are a few counts of this clone. The rearrangement links TRBV7-9 to TRBJ2-5, with TRBD1 matching 8 bases. CDR1 SEHNR and CDR2 FQNEAQ come from the germline V gene (reference sequence). The J segment lost 0 bases and the V segment lost 1 base, leaving 1 base of the junction unmatched. The CDR3 length is 15 residues. The CDR3 region is CASSLGTGYQETQYF. DNA of the CDR3: TGTGCCAGCAGCTTAGGGACAGGGTACCAAGAGACCCAGTACTTC.

The chain links TRBV5-8 to TRBJ1-1; D is undetermined. Germline V gene lookup returns CDR1 SGHTS and CDR2 YDEGEE. This CDR3 has 14 residues. V dropped 6 bases and J dropped 1 base, with 13 bases sitting between them. CDR3 bases: TGTGCCAGCACCCTTTCGCGGGGGAACACTGAAGCTTTCTTT. Its translation: CASTLSRGNTEAFF.

The V and J genes are TRBV7-3 and TRBJ2-3; 13 nucleotides line up with TRBD2. The CDR3 has 16 residues. V dropped 5 bases and J dropped 6; count of bases not matched to a gene: 8. Per germline, CDR1 SGHTA and CDR2 FQGTGA. CDR3 coding DNA: TGTGCCAGCAGCCAACAACTAGCGGGAGGGCAGGATACGCAGTATTTT. Amino acid sequence: CASSQQLAGGQDTQYF.

The rearrangement uses TRBV3-1 (or the pseudogene TRBV3-2) and TRBJ2-3, with 7 positions matching TRBD2. This CDR3 has 17 amino acids. V lost 4 bases to trimming and J lost 7 bases; unmatched junction nucleotides: 17. Germline CDR1 and CDR2: LGHDT and YNNKEL (reference sequence). CDR3 in DNA: TGTGCCAGCAGCCGTTCAGGCGCTAGCGGTCCTGGGAATACGCAGTATTTT. Translated, it gives CASSRSGASGPGNTQYF.

The chain employs TRBV7-9 and TRBJ2-5; D might be TRBD1 (5 bases). This CDR3 has 15 amino acids. The germline V gene has CDR1 SEHNR and CDR2 FQNEAQ (reference sequence). Trimming shortened V by 4 bases and J by 1 base, and 13 bases separated the two germline ends. The DNA of the CDR3 is TGTGCCAGCAGCTACTTGACAGTAGCCCAAGAGACCCAGTACTTC. This sequence encodes CASSYLTVAQETQYF.

The J gene is TRBJ2-1, the V gene TRBV19, with TRBD1 as a possible D gene (6 bases). The V gene's germline CDR1 is LNHDA and CDR2 SQIVND (reference sequence). Trimming took 8 bases from V and 4 from J, leaving 12 bases between them. CDR3 length: 13 residues. This chain's CDR3 is CASSVRGYNEQFF. CDR3 bases: TGTGCCAGTTCGGTCAGGGGATACAATGAGCAGTTCTTC. Using reference TRBV19 and TRBJ2-1 for the parts outside the CDR3, the full variable domain is DGGITQSPKYLFRKEGQNVTLSCEQNLNHDAMYWYRQDPGQGLRLIYYSQIVNDFQKGDIAEGYSVSREKKESFPLTVTSAQKNPTAFYLCASSVRGYNEQFFGPGTRLTVL.

The rearrangement links TRBV7-9 to TRBJ1-1; 7 bases fit TRBD1. CDR3 length: 17 residues. The germline V gene has CDR1 SEHNR and CDR2 FQNEAQ (reference sequence). The J segment lost 0 bases and the V segment lost 4 bases, leaving 11 bases of the junction unmatched. The CDR3 reads CASSSWTGRMMNTEAFF. CDR3 bases: TGTGCCAGCAGCTCCTGGACAGGTAGAATGATGAACACTGAAGCTTTCTTT.

V and J are TRBV28 and TRBJ1-1; D not certain. Trimming left V 5 bases short and J 3 bases short, with 13 bases between. Germline values: CDR1 MDHEN, CDR2 SYDVKM. CDR3 size: 14 residues. In DNA, the CDR3 is TGTGCCAGCAGTCTCCTTGGCGGGGACACTGAAGCTTTCTTT. Its protein is CASSLLGGDTEAFF.

Written as DNA, the CDR3 is TGTGCCAGCAGCGTTAGAGGGAGTTGGGGAAGTACCGGGGAGCTGTTTTTT. Translated, it gives CASSVRGSWGSTGELFF. This rearrangement joins TRBV9 to TRBJ2-2, with D perhaps TRBD2 (5 bases). The V end was cut by 2 bases, the J end by 5 bases, with 19 bases between. Germline V gene sequence: CDR1 SGDLS, CDR2 YYNGEE. The CDR3 runs to 17 residues.

The chain recombines TRBV5-1 with TRBJ2-1; D is possibly TRBD2 (6 bases). This CDR3 region has 15 residues. The V gene lost 0 bases and the J gene lost 10 bases, with 17 bases spanning the gap. Per germline, CDR1 SGHRS and CDR2 YFSETQ. The CDR3 protein is CASSLGDSTFSEQFF. In nucleotides, the CDR3 is TGCGCCAGCAGCTTGGGGGACTCTACTTTCAGCGAGCAGTTCTTC.

The count of this clone is one. The CDR3 here is CASSQGLSGTEETQYF. CDR3 nucleotide sequence: TGCGCCAGCAGCCAAGGGTTATCCGGGACAGAAGAGACCCAGTACTTC. The V call is TRBV4-1, the J call TRBJ2-5; 7 bases are a match to TRBD1. CDR3 length equals 16 residues. The V and J ends lost 1 base and 3 bases, in that order; junction bases with no gene match: 8. CDR1 MGHRA and CDR2 YSYEKL come from the germline V gene.

The chain carries TRBV27 and TRBJ1-1; D possibly corresponds to TRBD1 (5 bases). There are 12 residues in the CDR3. The germline CDR1 and CDR2 sequences are MNHEY and SMNVEV (reference sequence). The V gene lost 5 bases and the J gene lost 7 bases, with 11 bases spanning the gap. DNA for the CDR3: TGTGCCAGCAGTACGCAAACAGGTGAAGCTTTCTTT. This gives the protein CASSTQTGEAFF.

The rearrangement joins TRBV6-5 to TRBJ2-1; D not certain. The CDR3 loop spans 14 amino acids. Trimming left V 3 bases short and J 5 bases short, with 11 bases between. The V gene's germline CDR1 is MNHEY and CDR2 SVGAGI. In DNA, the CDR3 is TGTGCCAGCAGTTATAATGTCCGAGACAATGAGCAGTTCTTC. Residues: CASSYNVRDNEQFF.

The rearrangement uses TRBV23-1 and TRBJ1-2; a weak D match, TRBD1 (5 bases). TRBV23-1 is an ORF; its function is uncertain. V gave up 0 bases and J gave up 4 bases, with 15 bases separating them. The CDR3 loop spans 16 amino acids. The CDR3 protein is CASSQSPFQGTYGYTF. The CDR3 bases are TGCGCCAGCAGTCAATCCCCGTTCCAGGGAACCTATGGCTACACCTTC.

Only one count was recorded for this clone. This chain uses TRBV28 with TRBJ2-1, with D perhaps TRBD2 (5 bases). This CDR3 comprises 16 residues. Germline loops: CDR1 MDHEN, CDR2 SYDVKM. V gave up 3 bases and J gave up 7 bases, with 19 bases separating them. CDR3 nucleotide sequence: TGTGCCAGCAGTTTTACCAAGCCCGAGGGAACTAATGAGCAGTTCTTC. This sequence encodes CASSFTKPEGTNEQFF.

The DNA of the CDR3 is TGTGCCAGCAGCCCCTGGGCATCCGGCTACGAGCAGTACTTC. Translated: CASSPWASGYEQYF. J is TRBJ2-7 and V is TRBV5-8; D uncertain. The V end was cut by 4 bases, the J end by 3 bases, with 14 bases between. This CDR3 has 14 residues. Germline V lookup: CDR1 SGHTS, CDR2 YDEGEE.

The genes are TRBV14 and TRBJ2-5, with unresolved D. Trimming shortened V by 3 bases and J by 2 bases, and 13 bases separated the two germline ends. The length of the CDR3 is 15 residues. In germline, CDR1 is SGHDN, CDR2 FVKESK. The DNA for the CDR3 is TGTGCCAGCAGCCAGCTAAAGAAGAGTCAAGAGACCCAGTACTTC. This translates into CASSQLKKSQETQYF.

This chain uses TRBV9 with TRBJ2-5, with D possibly being TRBD2 (6 bases). V shed 0 bases and J shed 3 bases, with 18 bases lying between them. CDR1 is SGDLS and CDR2 is YYNGEE in the germline V gene. There are 17 residues in the CDR3. The CDR3 DNA reads TGTGCCAGCAGCGTAGGGGTTCGGCAGGGAGGAAAAGAGACCCAGTACTTC. Its protein is CASSVGVRQGGKETQYF.

This sequence joins TRBV2 and TRBJ2-5; D is unclear. Germline assignment: CDR1 SNHLY and CDR2 FYNNEI. The CDR3 has 15 amino acids. V was pared by 2 bases and J by 5 bases, with 15 bases between. The CDR3 region is CASSENAVLMETQYF. The CDR3 nucleotides read TGTGCCAGCAGTGAAAACGCCGTACTAATGGAGACCCAGTACTTC.